These T cell receptor beta chains were read from a single sample in a study of blood T cell repertoires in COVID-19. Measured with immunoSEQ multiplex PCR; TCRdb has only the in-frame clones, and not every one. The table shows about 210,000 clones, with about 80% occurring only once. Sequenced: peripheral blood. These receptors all stem from a man in his 60s with acute or convalescent COVID-19. Each CDR3 is given without its conserved first and last residue. Fields, in order: V gene, CDR3 protein.

V gene: TRBV4-2; CDR3 protein: ASSQVLGGYGYT
V gene: TRBV7-2; CDR3 protein: ASSLGVTEKLF
V gene: TRBV11-2; CDR3 protein: ASSLEVQETQY
V gene: TRBV18; CDR3 protein: ASSRGQNNEQF
V gene: TRBV27; CDR3 protein: ASSLSLGGEAF
V gene: TRBV7-3; CDR3 protein: ASSLTGTGDQPQH
V gene: TRBV19; CDR3 protein: ASSPVSSSYEQY
V gene: TRBV18; CDR3 protein: ASSGQANEKLF
V gene: TRBV27; CDR3 protein: ASSPGTGANQPQH
V gene: TRBV3-1/TRBV3-2; CDR3 protein: ASSQEFPDEKEEQF
V gene: TRBV2; CDR3 protein: ASRIRGRNSPLH
V gene: TRBV7-8; CDR3 protein: ASTVRDTTYEQY
V gene: TRBV27; CDR3 protein: ASSLTVSDLF
V gene: TRBV4-2; CDR3 protein: ASSQDGGAGETQY
V gene: TRBV6-5; CDR3 protein: ATGQGVSGANVLT
V gene: TRBV19; CDR3 protein: ASSSEPTGAAGNTIY
V gene: TRBV18; CDR3 protein: ASSPGTGLQPRSNQPQH
V gene: TRBV15; CDR3 protein: ATSRDPRTGDDTEAF
V gene: TRBV19; CDR3 protein: ASSLGTSGSTDTQY
V gene: TRBV19; CDR3 protein: ASSQGLYTEAF
V gene: TRBV10-3; CDR3 protein: AISADRGHDQPQH
V gene: TRBV12-3/TRBV12-4; CDR3 protein: ASSSGGYEQY
V gene: TRBV12-3/TRBV12-4; CDR3 protein: ASSLARGNTIY
V gene: TRBV5-6; CDR3 protein: ASSLAGLPVGEEQF
V gene: TRBV9; CDR3 protein: ASSPDSRSLNEQF
V gene: TRBV19; CDR3 protein: ASSIEAYNEQF